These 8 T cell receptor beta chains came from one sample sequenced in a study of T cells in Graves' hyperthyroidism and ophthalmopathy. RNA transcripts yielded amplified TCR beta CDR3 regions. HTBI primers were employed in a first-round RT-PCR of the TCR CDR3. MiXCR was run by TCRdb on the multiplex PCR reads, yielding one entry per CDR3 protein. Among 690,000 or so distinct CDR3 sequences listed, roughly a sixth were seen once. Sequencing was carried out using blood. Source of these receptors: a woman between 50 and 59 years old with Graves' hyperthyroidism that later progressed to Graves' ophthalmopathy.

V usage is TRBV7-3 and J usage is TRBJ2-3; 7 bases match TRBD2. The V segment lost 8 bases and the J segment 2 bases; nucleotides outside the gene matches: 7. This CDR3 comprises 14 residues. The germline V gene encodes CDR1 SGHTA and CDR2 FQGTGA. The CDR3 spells CASQGGGHTDTQYF. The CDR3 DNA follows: TGTGCCAGCCAGGGCGGGGGTCACACAGATACGCAGTATTTT.

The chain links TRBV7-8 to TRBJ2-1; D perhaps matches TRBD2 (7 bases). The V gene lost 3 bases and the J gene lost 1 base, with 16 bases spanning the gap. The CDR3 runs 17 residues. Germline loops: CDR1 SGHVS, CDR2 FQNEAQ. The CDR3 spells CASSFAGATQSYNEQFF. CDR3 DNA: TGTGCCAGCAGCTTCGCGGGGGCGACTCAATCCTACAATGAGCAGTTCTTC. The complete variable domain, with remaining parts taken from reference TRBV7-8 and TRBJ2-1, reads GAGVSQSPRYKVAKRGQDVALRCDPISGHVSLFWYQQALGQGPEFLTYFQNEAQLDKSGLPSDRFFAERPEGSVSTLKIQRTQQEDSAVYLCASSFAGATQSYNEQFFGPGTRLTVL.

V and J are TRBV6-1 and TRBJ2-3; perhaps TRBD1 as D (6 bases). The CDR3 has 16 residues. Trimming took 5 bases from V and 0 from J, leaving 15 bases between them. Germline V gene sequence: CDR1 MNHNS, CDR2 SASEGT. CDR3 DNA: TGTGCCAGCAGTAGCAAGACAGGATCTAGCACAGATACGCAGTATTTT. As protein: CASSSKTGSSTDTQYF.

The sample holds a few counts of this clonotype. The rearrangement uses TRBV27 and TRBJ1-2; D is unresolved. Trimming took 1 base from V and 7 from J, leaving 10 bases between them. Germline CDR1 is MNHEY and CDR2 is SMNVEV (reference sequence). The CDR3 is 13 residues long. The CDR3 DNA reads TGTGCCAGCAGTTTATTCGGCCCCGGTGGCTACACCTTC. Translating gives CASSLFGPGGYTF.

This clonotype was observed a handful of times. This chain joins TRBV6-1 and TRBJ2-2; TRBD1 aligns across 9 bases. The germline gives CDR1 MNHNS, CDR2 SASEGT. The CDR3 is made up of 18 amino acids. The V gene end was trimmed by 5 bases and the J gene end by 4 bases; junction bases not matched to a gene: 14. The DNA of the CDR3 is TGTGCCAGCAGTTCCCTATCCCACAGGGGGCGAAGCACCGGGGAGCTGTTTTTT. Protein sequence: CASSSLSHRGRSTGELFF.

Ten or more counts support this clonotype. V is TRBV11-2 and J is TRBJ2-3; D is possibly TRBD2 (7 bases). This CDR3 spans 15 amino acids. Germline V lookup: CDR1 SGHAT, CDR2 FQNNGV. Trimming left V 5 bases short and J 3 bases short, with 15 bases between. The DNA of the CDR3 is TGTGCCAGCAGCATCCGCGGGGGCTGGACAGATACGCAGTATTTT. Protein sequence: CASSIRGGWTDTQYF.

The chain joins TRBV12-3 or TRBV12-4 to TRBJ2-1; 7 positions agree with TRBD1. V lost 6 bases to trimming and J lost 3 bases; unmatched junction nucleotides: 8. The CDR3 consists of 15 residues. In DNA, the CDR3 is TGTGCCAGCAGCGTGGGACAGCAAAACTACAATGAGCAGTTCTTC. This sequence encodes CASSVGQQNYNEQFF.

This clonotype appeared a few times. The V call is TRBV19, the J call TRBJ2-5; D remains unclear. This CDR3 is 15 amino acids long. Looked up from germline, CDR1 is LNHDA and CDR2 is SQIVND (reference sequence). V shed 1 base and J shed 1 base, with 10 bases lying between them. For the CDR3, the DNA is TGTGCCAGTAGTATAGTAGGAACGATCCAAGAGACCCAGTACTTC. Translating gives CASSIVGTIQETQYF.